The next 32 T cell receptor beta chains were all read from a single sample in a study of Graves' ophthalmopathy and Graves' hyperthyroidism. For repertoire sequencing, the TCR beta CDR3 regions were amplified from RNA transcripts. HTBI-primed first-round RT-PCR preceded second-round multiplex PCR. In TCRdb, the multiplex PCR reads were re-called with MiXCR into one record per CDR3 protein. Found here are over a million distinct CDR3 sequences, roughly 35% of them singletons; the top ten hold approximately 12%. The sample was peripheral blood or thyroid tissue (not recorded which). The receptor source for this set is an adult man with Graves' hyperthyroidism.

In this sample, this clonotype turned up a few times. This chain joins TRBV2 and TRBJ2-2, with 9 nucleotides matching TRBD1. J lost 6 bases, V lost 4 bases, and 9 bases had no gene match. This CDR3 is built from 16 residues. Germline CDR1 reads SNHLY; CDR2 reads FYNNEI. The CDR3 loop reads CASSVGQGNLAGELFF. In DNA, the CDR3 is TGTGCCAGCAGTGTGGGACAGGGTAACCTAGCCGGGGAGCTGTTTTTT.

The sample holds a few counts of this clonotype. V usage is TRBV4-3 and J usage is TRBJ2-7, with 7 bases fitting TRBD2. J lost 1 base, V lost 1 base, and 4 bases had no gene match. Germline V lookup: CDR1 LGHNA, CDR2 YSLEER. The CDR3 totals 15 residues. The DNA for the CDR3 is TGCGCCAGCAGCCAAGCCTGGGGGGGATCCTACGAGCAGTACTTC. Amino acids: CASSQAWGGSYEQYF.

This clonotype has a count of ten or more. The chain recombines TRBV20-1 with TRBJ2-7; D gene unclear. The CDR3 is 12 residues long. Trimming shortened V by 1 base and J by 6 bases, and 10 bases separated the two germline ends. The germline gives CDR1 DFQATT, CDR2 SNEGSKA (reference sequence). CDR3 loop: CSARAYMGEQYF. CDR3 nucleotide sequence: TGCAGTGCTAGAGCCTACATGGGCGAGCAGTACTTC.

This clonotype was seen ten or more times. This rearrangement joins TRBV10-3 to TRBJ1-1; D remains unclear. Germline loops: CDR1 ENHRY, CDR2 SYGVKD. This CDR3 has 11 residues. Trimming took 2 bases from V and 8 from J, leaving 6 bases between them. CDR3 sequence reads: CAISELTEAFF. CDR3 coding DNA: TGTGCCATCAGTGAGCTCACGGAAGCTTTCTTT.

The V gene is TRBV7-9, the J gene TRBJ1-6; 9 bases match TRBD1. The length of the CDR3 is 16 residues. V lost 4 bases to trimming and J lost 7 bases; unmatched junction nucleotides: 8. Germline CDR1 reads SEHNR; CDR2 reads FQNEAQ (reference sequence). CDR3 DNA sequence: TGTGCCAGCAGCTACAGGGGGCAGGGACGAAATTCACCCCTCCACTTT. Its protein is CASSYRGQGRNSPLHF.

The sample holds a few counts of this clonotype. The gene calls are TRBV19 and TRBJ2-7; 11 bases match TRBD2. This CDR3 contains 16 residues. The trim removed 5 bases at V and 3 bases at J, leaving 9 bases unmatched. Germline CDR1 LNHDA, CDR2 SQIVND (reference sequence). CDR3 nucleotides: TGTGCCAGTAGTCCCCTGGGACTAGCGGAGAACTACGAGCAGTACTTC. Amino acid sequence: CASSPLGLAENYEQYF.

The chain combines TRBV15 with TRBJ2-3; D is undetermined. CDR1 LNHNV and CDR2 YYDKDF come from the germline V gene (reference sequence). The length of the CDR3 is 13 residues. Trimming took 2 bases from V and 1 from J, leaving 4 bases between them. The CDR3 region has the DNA TGTGCCACCAGCAGACCGGGCACAGATACGCAGTATTTT. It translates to CATSRPGTDTQYF.

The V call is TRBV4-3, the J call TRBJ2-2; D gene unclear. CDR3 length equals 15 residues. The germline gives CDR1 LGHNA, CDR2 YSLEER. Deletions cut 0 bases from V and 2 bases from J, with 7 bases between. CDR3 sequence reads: CASSQEGPNTGELFF. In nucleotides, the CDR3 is TGCGCCAGCAGCCAAGAGGGTCCCAACACCGGGGAGCTGTTTTTT.

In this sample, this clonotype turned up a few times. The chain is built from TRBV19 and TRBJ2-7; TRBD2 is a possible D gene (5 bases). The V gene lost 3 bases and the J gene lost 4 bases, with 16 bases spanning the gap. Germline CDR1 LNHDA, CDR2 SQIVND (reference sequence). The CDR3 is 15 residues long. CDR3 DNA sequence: TGTGCCAGTAGTATGGCAGAGGGCGGAAAATACGAGCAGTACTTC. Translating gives CASSMAEGGKYEQYF.

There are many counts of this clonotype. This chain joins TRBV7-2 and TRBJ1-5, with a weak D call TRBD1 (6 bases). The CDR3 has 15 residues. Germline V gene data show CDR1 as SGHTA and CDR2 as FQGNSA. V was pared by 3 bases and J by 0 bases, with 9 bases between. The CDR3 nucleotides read TGTGCCAGCAGCTTCAAGGGGGATAGCAATCAGCCCCAGCATTTT. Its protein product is CASSFKGDSNQPQHF.

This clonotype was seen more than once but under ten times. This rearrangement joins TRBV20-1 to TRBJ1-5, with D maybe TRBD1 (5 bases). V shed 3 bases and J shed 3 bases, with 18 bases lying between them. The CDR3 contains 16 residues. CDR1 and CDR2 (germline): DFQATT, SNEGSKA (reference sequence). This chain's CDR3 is CSASRDSGTHNQPQHF. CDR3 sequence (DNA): TGCAGTGCTAGCCGGGACTCGGGGACCCACAATCAGCCCCAGCATTTT.

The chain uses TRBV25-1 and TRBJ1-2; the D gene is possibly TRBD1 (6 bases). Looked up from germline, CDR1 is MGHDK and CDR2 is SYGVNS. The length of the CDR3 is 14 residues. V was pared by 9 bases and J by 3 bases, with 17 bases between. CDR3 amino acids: CASIGAGADYGYTF. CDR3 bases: TGTGCCAGTATCGGCGCAGGGGCTGACTATGGCTACACCTTC.

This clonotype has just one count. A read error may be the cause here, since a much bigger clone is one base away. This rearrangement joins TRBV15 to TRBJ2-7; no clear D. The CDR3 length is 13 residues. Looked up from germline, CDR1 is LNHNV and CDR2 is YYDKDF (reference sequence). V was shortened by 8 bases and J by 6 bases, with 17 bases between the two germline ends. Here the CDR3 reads CATGQVRNREQYF. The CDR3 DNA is TGTGCCACCGGCCAGGTCAGGAATCGCGAGCAGTACTTC.

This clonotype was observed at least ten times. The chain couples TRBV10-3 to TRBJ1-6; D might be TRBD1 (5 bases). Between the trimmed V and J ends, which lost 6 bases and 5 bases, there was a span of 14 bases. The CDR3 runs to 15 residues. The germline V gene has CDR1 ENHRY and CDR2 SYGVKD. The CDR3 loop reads CAIRGGGSNNSPLHF. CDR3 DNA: TGTGCCATCAGGGGCGGGGGATCCAATAATTCACCCCTCCACTTT.

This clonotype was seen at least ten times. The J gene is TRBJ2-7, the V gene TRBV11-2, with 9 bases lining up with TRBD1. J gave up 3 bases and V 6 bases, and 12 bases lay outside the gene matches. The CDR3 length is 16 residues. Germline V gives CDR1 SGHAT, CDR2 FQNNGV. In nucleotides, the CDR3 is TGTGCCAGCAGACCTACAGGGGGCGCTGGGAACTACGAGCAGTACTTC. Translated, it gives CASRPTGGAGNYEQYF.

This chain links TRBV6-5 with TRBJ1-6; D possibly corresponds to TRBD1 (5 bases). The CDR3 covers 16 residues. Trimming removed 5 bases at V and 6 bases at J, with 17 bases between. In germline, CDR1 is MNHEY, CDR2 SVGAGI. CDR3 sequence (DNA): TGTGCCAGCAGTCCAGGGCCAAACCTAGCTAATTCACCCCTCCACTTT. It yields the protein CASSPGPNLANSPLHF.

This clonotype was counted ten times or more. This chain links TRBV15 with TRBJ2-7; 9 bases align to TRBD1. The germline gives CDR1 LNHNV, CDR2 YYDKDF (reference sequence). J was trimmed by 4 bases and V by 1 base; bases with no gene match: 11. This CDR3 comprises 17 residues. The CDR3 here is CATSRVSSGTGPYEQYF. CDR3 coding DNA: TGTGCCACCAGCAGAGTCTCCTCCGGGACAGGGCCGTACGAGCAGTACTTC.

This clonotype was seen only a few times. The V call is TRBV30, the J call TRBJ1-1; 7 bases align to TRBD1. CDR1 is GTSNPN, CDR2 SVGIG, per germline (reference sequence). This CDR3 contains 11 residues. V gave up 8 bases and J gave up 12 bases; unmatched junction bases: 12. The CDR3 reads CAGTVLFLTFF. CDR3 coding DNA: TGTGCCGGGACAGTTCTTTTTTTGACTTTCTTT.

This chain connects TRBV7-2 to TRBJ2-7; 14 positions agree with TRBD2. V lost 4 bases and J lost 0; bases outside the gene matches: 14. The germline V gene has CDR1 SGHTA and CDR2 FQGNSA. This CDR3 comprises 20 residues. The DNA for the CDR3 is TGTGCCAGCAGCTCCCCCAATCCCGGACTAGCGGGAGGTAGCTCCTACGAGCAGTACTTC. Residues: CASSSPNPGLAGGSSYEQYF.

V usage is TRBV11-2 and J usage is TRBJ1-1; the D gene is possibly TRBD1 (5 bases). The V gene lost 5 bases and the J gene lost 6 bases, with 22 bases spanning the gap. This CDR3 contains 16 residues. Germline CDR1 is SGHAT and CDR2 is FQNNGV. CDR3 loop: CASSPRGWTAHAEAFF. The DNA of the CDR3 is TGTGCCAGCAGCCCGAGGGGTTGGACGGCCCACGCTGAAGCTTTCTTT.

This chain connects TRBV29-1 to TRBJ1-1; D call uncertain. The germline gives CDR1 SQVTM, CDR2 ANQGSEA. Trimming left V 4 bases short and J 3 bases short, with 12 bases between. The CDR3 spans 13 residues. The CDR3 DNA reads TGCAGCGTTGCTAGGGTTTTGGACACTGAAGCTTTCTTT. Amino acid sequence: CSVARVLDTEAFF.

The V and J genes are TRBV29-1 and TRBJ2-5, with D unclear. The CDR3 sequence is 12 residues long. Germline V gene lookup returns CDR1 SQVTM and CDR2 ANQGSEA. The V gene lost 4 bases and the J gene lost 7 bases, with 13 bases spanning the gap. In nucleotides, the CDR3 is TGCAGCGTTGGCAGTTCCCAACGGACCCAGTACTTC. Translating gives CSVGSSQRTQYF. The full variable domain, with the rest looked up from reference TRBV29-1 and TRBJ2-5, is SAVISQKPSRDICQRGTSLTIQCQVDSQVTMMFWYRQQPGQSLTLIATANQGSEATYESGFVIDKFPISRPNLTFSTLTVSNMSPEDSSIYLCSVGSSQRTQYFGPGTRLLVL.

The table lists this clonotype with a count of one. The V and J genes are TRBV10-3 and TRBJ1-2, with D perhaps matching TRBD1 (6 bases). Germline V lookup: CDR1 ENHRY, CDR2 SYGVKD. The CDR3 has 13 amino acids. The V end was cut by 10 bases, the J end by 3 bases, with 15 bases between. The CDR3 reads CASRQQGYYGYTF. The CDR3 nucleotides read TGTGCCAGCAGGCAACAGGGCTACTATGGCTACACCTTC.

CDR3: CASSLMGQGALKEKLFF. The DNA for the CDR3 is TGTGCCAGCAGCTTGATGGGACAGGGGGCCCTCAAGGAAAAACTGTTTTTT. The chain carries TRBV5-4 and TRBJ1-4; TRBD1 agrees at 12 bases. V gave up 1 base and J gave up 8 bases; unmatched junction bases: 9. The CDR3 is made up of 17 amino acids. CDR1 and CDR2 (germline): SGHNT, YYREEE (reference sequence).

The CDR3 DNA follows: TGTGCCAGCAGTCCCTTAGCGGGAGGGGGGACCCAGTACTTC. As protein: CASSPLAGGGTQYF. The chain has TRBV12-3 or TRBV12-4 and TRBJ2-5; 11 bases are a match to TRBD2. This CDR3 region has 14 residues. Trimming cost V 5 bases and J 7 bases; bases outside gene matches: 6.

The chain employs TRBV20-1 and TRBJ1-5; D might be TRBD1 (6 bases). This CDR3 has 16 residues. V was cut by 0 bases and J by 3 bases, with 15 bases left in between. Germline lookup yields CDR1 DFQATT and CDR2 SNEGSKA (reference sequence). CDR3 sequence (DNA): TGCAGTGCTAGAGATTTCGCGGGGGCTACCAATCAGCCCCAGCATTTT. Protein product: CSARDFAGATNQPQHF.

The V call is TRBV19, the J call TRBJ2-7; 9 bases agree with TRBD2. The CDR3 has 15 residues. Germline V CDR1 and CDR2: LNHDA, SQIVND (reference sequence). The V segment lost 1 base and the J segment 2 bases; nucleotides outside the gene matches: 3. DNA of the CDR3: TGTGCCAGTAGTATAGTTAGCGGGAGCGCCTACGAGCAGTACTTC. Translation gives CASSIVSGSAYEQYF. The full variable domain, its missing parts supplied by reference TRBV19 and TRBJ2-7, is DGGITQSPKYLFRKEGQNVTLSCEQNLNHDAMYWYRQDPGQGLRLIYYSQIVNDFQKGDIAEGYSVSREKKESFPLTVTSAQKNPTAFYLCASSIVSGSAYEQYFGPGTRLTVT.

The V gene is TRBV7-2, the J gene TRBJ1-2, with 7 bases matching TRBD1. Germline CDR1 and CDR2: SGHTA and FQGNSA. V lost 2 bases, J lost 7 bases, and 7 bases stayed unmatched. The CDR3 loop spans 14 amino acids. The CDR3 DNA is TGTGCCAGCAGCTTACACAGGGGACGAGGTGGCTACACCTTC. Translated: CASSLHRGRGGYTF.

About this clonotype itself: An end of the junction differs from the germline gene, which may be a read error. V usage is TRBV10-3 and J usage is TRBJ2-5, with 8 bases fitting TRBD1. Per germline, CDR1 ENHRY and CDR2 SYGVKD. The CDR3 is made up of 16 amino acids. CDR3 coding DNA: TGTGCCAGCAGTGGCAGGGGGCAACGGAGCAATCAGCCCCAGTACTTC. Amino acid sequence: CASSGRGQRSNQPQYF.

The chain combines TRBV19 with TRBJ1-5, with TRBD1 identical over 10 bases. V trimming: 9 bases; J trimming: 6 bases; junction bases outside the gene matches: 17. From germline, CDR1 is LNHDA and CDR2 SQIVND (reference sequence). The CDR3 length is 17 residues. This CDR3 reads CASSPWEGQGFGQPQHF. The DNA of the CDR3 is TGTGCCAGCAGTCCCTGGGAGGGACAGGGGTTTGGTCAGCCCCAGCATTTT.

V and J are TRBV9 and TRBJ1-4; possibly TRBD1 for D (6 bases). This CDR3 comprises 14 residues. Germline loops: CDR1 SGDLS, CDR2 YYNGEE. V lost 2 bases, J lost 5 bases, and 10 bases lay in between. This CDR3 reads CASSVGDRNEKLFF. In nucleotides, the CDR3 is TGTGCCAGCAGCGTGGGAGACAGGAATGAAAAACTGTTTTTT.

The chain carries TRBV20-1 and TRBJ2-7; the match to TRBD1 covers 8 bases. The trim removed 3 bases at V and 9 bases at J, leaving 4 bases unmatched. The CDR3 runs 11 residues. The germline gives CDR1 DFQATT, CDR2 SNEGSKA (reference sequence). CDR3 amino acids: CSASRGLGQYF. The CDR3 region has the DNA TGCAGTGCTAGCAGGGGGCTCGGGCAGTACTTC.